This TCR beta chain was identified during a study of CD8+CD57+ T cells in acquired aplastic anemia. CDR3 and TCR beta VDJ profiling relied on a genomic DNA template. TCRdb itself ran the reads through MiXCR, one entry per CDR3 protein. This sample has roughly 170,000 distinct CDR3 sequences, with approximately 48% found just once. V was shortened by 5 bases and J by 1 base, with 9 bases between the two germline ends. This CDR3 has 14 residues. General study findings and limits: Found in both controls and patients were approximately 30 CD8+ CDR3 sequences.

This clonotype came up a few times. Its matching antigen is unknown. Only patients with CD8+CD57+ cell expansion on flow cytometry were chosen for sequencing. Specimen: sorted CD4+, CD8+, or CD8+CD57+ T cells (not recorded which) from PBMCs. This receptor was obtained from a human donor with aplastic anemia. The chain recombines TRBV12-3 or TRBV12-4 with TRBJ1-3; perhaps TRBD1 as D (6 bases). CDR3 residues: CASSTGNSGNTIYF. CDR3 sequence (DNA): TGTGCCAGCAGTACAGGGAATTCTGGAAACACCATATATTTT.